This T cell receptor (beta chain) was documented in a study of cytomegalovirus exposure and HLA in healthy donors. Study observations and caveats: With high specificity and sensitivity, the classifier reportedly diagnosed cytomegalovirus status. Later analysis demonstrated an association between a missense DCLRE1C variant and TCR beta V- and J-gene trimming. Later analysis identified several of the most significant clusters that appeared linked to common viral pathogens.

A remark on this clone: Its matching antigen is unknown.

The PCR ran on 60 Vbeta and 13 Jbeta primers. Profiled with immunoSEQ multiplex PCR; TCRdb holds only in-frame clones, not every one. The data hold about 150,000 clones, with nearly 80% observed a single time. Trimming cost V 2 bases and J 1 base; bases outside gene matches: 8. The germline V gene encodes CDR1 GTSNPN and CDR2 SVGIG (reference sequence). This CDR3 is built from 16 residues. Sequenced: PBMCs. The clonotype originates from a man in his forties or fifties in good health and CMV-seropositive. V is TRBV30 and J is TRBJ2-7; 10 bases agree with TRBD2. CDR3 amino acids: CAWSIPGTSVSYEQYF. The CDR3 DNA reads TGTGCCTGGAGTATCCCCGGGACTAGCGTATCCTACGAGCAGTACTTC. The variable domain in full, with the rest retrieved from reference TRBV30 and TRBJ2-7, is SQTIHQWPATLVQPVGSPLSLECTVEGTSNPNLYWYRQAAGRGLQLLFYSVGIGQISSEVPQNLSASRPQDRQFILSSKKLLLSDSGFYLCAWSIPGTSVSYEQYFGPGTRLTVT.